These 24 T cell receptor beta chains came from one sample sequenced in a study of post-analysis software for immune sequencing data. Notes on the study in general: Five TRBV segments, including TRBV5-6, TRBV5-1 and TRBV20-1, were more frequent in patients than controls.

Which antigens these TCRs recognize remains unknown. cDNA libraries for TCR beta contained unique molecular identifiers. TCRdb processed the PCR reads anew with MiXCR; each CDR3 protein has one entry. Here the sample spans 800,000 to 950,000 distinct CDR3 sequences, 53% being singletons. The specimen was blood. The receptors come from a girl aged 10-17 years with multiple sclerosis.

This clonotype was seen a handful of times. This chain links TRBV12-3 or TRBV12-4 with TRBJ2-5, with 8 bases fitting TRBD1. The ends lost 4 bases at V and 5 bases at J; junction bases unmatched: 6. The CDR3 consists of 14 residues. Written as DNA, the CDR3 is TGTGCCAGCAGTTCGACAGGGGCCAGGGAGACCCAGTACTTC. Amino acids: CASSSTGARETQYF.

The rearrangement links TRBV12-3 or TRBV12-4 to TRBJ1-2; D call uncertain. This CDR3 comprises 12 residues. V lost 5 bases to trimming and J lost 8 bases, with 12 bases between them. The CDR3 loop is CASSPDPRGYTF. The CDR3, as DNA: TGTGCCAGCAGTCCGGACCCCCGGGGCTACACCTTC.

This clonotype was observed a few times. This rearrangement joins TRBV14 to TRBJ2-7, with D perhaps TRBD1 (7 bases). Trimming took off 4 bases at V and 6 bases at J, with 16 bases between the two ends. This CDR3 comprises 14 residues. Germline values: CDR1 SGHDN, CDR2 FVKESK. DNA of the CDR3: TGTGCCAGCAGCCGCATCCAGGGGGGCGGCGAGCAGTACTTC. Protein sequence: CASSRIQGGGEQYF.

The chain employs TRBV12-3 or TRBV12-4 and TRBJ2-2; 11 bases map to TRBD2. The CDR3 runs 15 residues. V was clipped by 6 bases and J by 7 bases; unmatched bases: 7. DNA of the CDR3: TGTGCCAGCAGGCAGGGACTAGCGGAGGGCGGGGAGCTGTTTTTT. This translates into CASRQGLAEGGELFF.

The V gene is TRBV20-1, the J gene TRBJ2-1, with D possibly TRBD1 on 5 matching bases. V lost 4 bases to trimming and J lost 11 bases, with 15 bases between them. In germline, CDR1 is DFQATT, CDR2 SNEGSKA (reference sequence). The CDR3 is 12 residues long. CDR3 nucleotides: TGCAGTGCTACGCCGACAGAACCACAGCAGTTCTTC. This translates into CSATPTEPQQFF.

The chain combines TRBV20-1 with TRBJ2-3, with TRBD2 matching 12 bases. Germline V lookup: CDR1 DFQATT, CDR2 SNEGSKA (reference sequence). The length of the CDR3 is 14 residues. The V and J ends lost 4 bases and 4 bases, in that order; junction bases with no gene match: 3. The CDR3 DNA is TGCAGTGCTACGACTAGCGGGAGTTCAGATACGCAGTATTTT. This gives the protein CSATTSGSSDTQYF.

This clonotype was observed once. The chain combines TRBV5-1 with TRBJ2-1, with a weak D call TRBD1 (6 bases). CDR1 is SGHRS, CDR2 YFSETQ, per germline. With 2 bases removed from V and 5 bases from J, the gap between germline ends came to 14 bases. The CDR3 is 15 residues long. In nucleotides, the CDR3 is TGCGCCAGCAGCTTAATGCGGACAGAGGACAATGAGCAGTTCTTC. Translated: CASSLMRTEDNEQFF.

In this sample, this clonotype turned up many times. CDR3 bases: TGTGCCAGCAGCGTTGGAGATACGCAGTATTTT. Translation: CASSVGDTQYF. The chain has TRBV7-9 and TRBJ2-3, with no clear D. The V gene's germline CDR1 is SEHNR and CDR2 FQNEAQ (reference sequence). CDR3 length: 11 amino acids. V was cut by 5 bases and J by 5 bases, with 5 bases left in between.

This clonotype has only a few counts. The chain recombines TRBV7-3 with TRBJ2-1; 7 bases line up with TRBD2. Unmatched junction bases numbered 7, after V lost 5 bases and J lost 0 bases. CDR1 SGHTA and CDR2 FQGTGA come from the germline V gene. The CDR3 consists of 16 residues. CDR3 sequence: CASSPIRTSSYNEQFF. For the CDR3, the DNA is TGTGCCAGCAGCCCCATACGGACTAGCTCCTACAATGAGCAGTTCTTC. The variable domain in full, with the rest retrieved from reference TRBV7-3 and TRBJ2-1, is GAGVSQTPSNKVTEKGKYVELRCDPISGHTALYWYRQSLGQGPEFLIYFQGTGAADDSGLPNDRFFAVRPEGSVSTLKIQRTERGDSAVYLCASSPIRTSSYNEQFFGPGTRLTVL.

The V gene is TRBV12-3 or TRBV12-4, the J gene TRBJ2-3; 7 nucleotides line up with TRBD1. With 6 bases clipped from V and 0 bases from J, the junction kept 12 bases outside the gene matches. This CDR3 spans 17 amino acids. The CDR3 coding sequence is TGTGCCAGCAGCTTCCTCGGACAGGCGCGAAGCACAGATACGCAGTATTTT. Its translation is CASSFLGQARSTDTQYF.

This clonotype was recorded a few times. The chain uses TRBV19 and TRBJ2-1; no clear D gene. CDR3 length equals 13 residues. Germline CDR1 reads LNHDA; CDR2 reads SQIVND (reference sequence). Deletions cut 4 bases from V and 0 bases from J, with 4 bases between. The CDR3 region has the DNA TGTGCCAGTAGTAAGGGCTCCTACAATGAGCAGTTCTTC. Amino acid sequence: CASSKGSYNEQFF. Drawing the rest from reference TRBV19 and TRBJ2-1, the complete variable domain is DGGITQSPKYLFRKEGQNVTLSCEQNLNHDAMYWYRQDPGQGLRLIYYSQIVNDFQKGDIAEGYSVSREKKESFPLTVTSAQKNPTAFYLCASSKGSYNEQFFGPGTRLTVL.

This sequence joins TRBV2 and TRBJ2-3, with 11 bases that match TRBD2. Germline lookup yields CDR1 SNHLY and CDR2 FYNNEI. This CDR3 has 16 amino acids. J gave up 2 bases and V 5 bases, and 6 bases lay outside the gene matches. The DNA of the CDR3 is TGTGCCAGCAGTTACTTTAGCGGGAGGGACACAGATACGCAGTATTTT. This gives the protein CASSYFSGRDTDTQYF.

The V and J genes are TRBV5-6 and TRBJ2-7; D remains ambiguous. Germline V gene sequence: CDR1 SGHDT, CDR2 YYEEEE. V was pared by 2 bases and J by 2 bases, with 8 bases between. The CDR3 consists of 13 residues. The chain's CDR3 is CASSLATTYEQYF. In DNA form, the CDR3 reads TGTGCCAGCAGCTTAGCTACAACCTACGAGCAGTACTTC.

The chain has TRBV11-2 and TRBJ2-7; D is ambiguous. The J call may be faulty, since TRBJ2-5 better matches the DNA end. Germline lookup yields CDR1 SGHAT and CDR2 FQNNGV. The CDR3 spans 17 residues. CDR3 DNA sequence: TGTGCCAGCAGCTCCTATTTCGGACCGCAATACCAAGAGACCCAGTACTTC. Translated: CASSSYFGPQYQETQYF.

This clonotype occurred a few times. This chain links TRBV6-5 with TRBJ2-3; D is uncertain. The germline V and J ends were trimmed by 5 bases and 6 bases, with 12 bases remaining between them. The CDR3 sequence is 13 residues long. The germline V gene has CDR1 MNHEY and CDR2 SVGAGI. The CDR3 reads CASSPSSIDTQYF. The DNA for the CDR3 is TGTGCCAGCAGTCCCAGTAGCATTGATACGCAGTATTTT.

The chain combines TRBV12-3 or TRBV12-4 with TRBJ2-5; TRBD2 aligns across 10 bases. V trimming: 0 bases; J trimming: 6 bases; junction bases outside the gene matches: 10. This CDR3 has 17 residues. The CDR3 reads CASSLAGASGSGKTQYF. DNA for the CDR3: TGTGCCAGCAGTTTAGCAGGGGCTAGCGGGAGCGGGAAGACCCAGTACTTC.

J is TRBJ2-1 and V is TRBV29-1, with 9 bases lining up with TRBD2. The CDR3 has 15 amino acids. V was pared by 7 bases and J by 8 bases, with 15 bases of the junction left unmatched. Germline values: CDR1 SQVTM, CDR2 ANQGSEA. CDR3 sequence: CSAAFSGSTTDEQFF. For the CDR3, the DNA is TGCAGCGCTGCTTTTAGCGGGAGCACGACAGATGAGCAGTTCTTC.

V and J are TRBV7-9 and TRBJ2-7; TRBD2 agrees at 11 bases. The end of the DNA is better explained by TRBJ2-5, so the J call may be wrong. CDR3 length: 18 residues. The germline gives CDR1 SEHNR, CDR2 FQNEAQ (reference sequence). The CDR3 region is CASSFPTSGGREQETQYF. The CDR3 DNA sequence: TGTGCCAGCAGCTTTCCAACTAGCGGGGGACGTGAACAAGAGACCCAGTACTTC.

The chain combines TRBV5-1 with TRBJ2-3; TRBD1 matches at 10 bases. Trimming removed 6 bases from V and 2 bases from J; junction bases left unmatched: 6. CDR1 is SGHRS, CDR2 YFSETQ, per germline. The CDR3 runs 15 residues. The CDR3 sequence is CASTRQGAHTDTQYF. CDR3 coding DNA: TGCGCCAGCACCCGACAGGGGGCCCACACAGATACGCAGTATTTT. Combining the CDR3 with reference TRBV5-1 and TRBJ2-3 gives the whole variable domain KAGVTQTPRYLIKTRGQQVTLSCSPISGHRSVSWYQQTPGQGLQFLFEYFSETQRNKGNFPGRFSGRQFSNSRSEMNVSTLELGDSALYLCASTRQGAHTDTQYFGPGTRLTVL.

This clonotype occurred a few times. This chain connects TRBV7-2 to TRBJ2-2, with 8 positions matching TRBD2. With 2 bases clipped from V and 6 bases from J, the junction kept 8 bases outside the gene matches. Per the germline V gene, CDR1 is SGHTA and CDR2 is FQGNSA. This CDR3 has 16 residues. CDR3 sequence reads: CASSLRAGGASGELFF. CDR3 bases: TGTGCCAGCAGCTTAAGGGCCGGGGGGGCCTCCGGGGAGCTGTTTTTT.

V is TRBV20-1 and J is TRBJ2-3; 11 nucleotides line up with TRBD2. Germline loops: CDR1 DFQATT, CDR2 SNEGSKA (reference sequence). Trimming at V came to 4 bases and at J to 0 bases, leaving 6 bases not matched to a gene. CDR3 size: 16 residues. Here the CDR3 reads CSAIRWTSGSTDTQYF. In DNA, the CDR3 is TGCAGTGCTATCCGCTGGACTAGCGGGAGCACAGATACGCAGTATTTT.

The V and J genes are TRBV6-2 or TRBV6-3 and TRBJ2-1; D assignment may be TRBD1 or TRBD2 (7 bases each). The CDR3 is 12 residues long. CDR1 is MNHEY and CDR2 is SVGEGT in the germline V gene. V lost 5 bases, J lost 9 bases, and 11 bases lay in between. CDR3 protein: CASSSGTAEQFF. DNA of the CDR3: TGTGCCAGCAGTAGCGGGACAGCTGAGCAGTTCTTC.

The V call is TRBV6-5, the J call TRBJ2-5; D is ambiguous. Germline CDR1 is MNHEY and CDR2 is SVGAGI. V was pared by 0 bases and J by 2 bases, with 19 bases between. This CDR3 spans 18 amino acids. CDR3 sequence (DNA): TGTGCCAGCAGTTACTCTAAAGGTACAACGAACGGACAAGAGACCCAGTACTTC. As protein: CASSYSKGTTNGQETQYF.

The gene calls are TRBV7-2 and TRBJ1-2; TRBD1 matches 8 bases. Trimming at V came to 5 bases and at J to 6 bases, leaving 8 bases not matched to a gene. The CDR3 covers 14 residues. Per germline, CDR1 SGHTA and CDR2 FQGNSA. For the CDR3, the DNA is TGTGCCAGCAGCATACTAACAGGGGGGCATGGCTACACCTTC. Translated, it gives CASSILTGGHGYTF.